This TCR beta chain was sequenced for a study of cytomegalovirus exposure and HLA in healthy donors. Primers included in the PCR were 60 Vbeta and 13 Jbeta primers. This table comes from immunoSEQ multiplex PCR, and its TCRdb copy is limited to in-frame clones, with some not included. The sample yields 170,000 or so clones, just over 75% seen once. The receptor comes from a woman aged 30 to 39 in good health and CMV-seropositive. Material: PBMCs.

CDR3: CASSGGGEGYTF. Here the CDR3 DNA reads TGTGCCAGCTCTGGCGGCGGCGAGGGCTACACCTTC. The chain is built from TRBV27 and TRBJ1-2; the D is unclear. This CDR3 has 12 amino acids. Trimming shortened V by 8 bases and J by 8 bases, and 15 bases separated the two germline ends. The germline V gene encodes CDR1 MNHEY and CDR2 SMNVEV (reference sequence).